These 21 T cell receptor beta chains were sequenced from one sample in a study of CD4 T cells in relation to SARS-CoV-2 and coronaviruses. No antigens are known for them. The repertoire was sequenced with immunoSEQ multiplex PCR; TCRdb's copy has only in-frame clones and lacks some. The sample lists around 9,700 clones; 74% were seen once. The unexposed donors gave CD4+ T cells in about 2010-2019, prior to COVID-19. The cells were cultured for approximately ten days before CD4+ T cells were isolated. Sequencing used CD4+ T cells from PBMCs, cultured in vitro. The receptors here all came from a human donor in good health.

This clone came up a few times. The chain carries TRBV30 and TRBJ1-2, with 11 bases that match TRBD1. V trimming: 2 bases; J trimming: 3 bases; junction bases outside the gene matches: 2. The germline CDR1 and CDR2 sequences are GTSNPN and SVGIG (reference sequence). This CDR3 is 14 amino acids long. This chain's CDR3 is CAWSKGQGDYGYTF. As DNA, the CDR3 is TGTGCCTGGAGTAAGGGACAGGGGGACTATGGCTACACCTTC.

V and J are TRBV5-5 and TRBJ2-1; no clear D gene. Looked up from germline, CDR1 is SGHKS and CDR2 is YYEKEE (reference sequence). V gave up 2 bases and J gave up 11 bases, with 8 bases separating them. The CDR3 has 11 amino acids. The CDR3 is CASSFLSQQFF. In nucleotides, the CDR3 is TGTGCCAGCAGCTTTCTATCCCAGCAGTTCTTC.

V gene TRBV23-1 combines with J gene TRBJ1-6, with D unresolved. TRBV23-1 falls under the ORF class, with uncertain function. With 4 bases removed from V and 10 bases from J, the gap between germline ends came to 20 bases. The CDR3 consists of 16 residues. CDR3 sequence: CASSLARIFKSSPLHF. CDR3 DNA: TGCGCCAGCAGTCTCGCGCGGATATTTAAAAGCTCACCCCTCCACTTT.

This chain uses TRBV2 with TRBJ1-1; 10 bases line up with TRBD1. CDR1 is SNHLY and CDR2 is FYNNEI in the germline V gene. Losses at the gene ends were 4 bases for V and 3 bases for J; bases not matched to a gene: 2. This CDR3 comprises 14 residues. CDR3 protein: CASSGQGADTEAFF. CDR3 DNA: TGTGCCAGCAGTGGACAGGGGGCAGACACTGAAGCTTTCTTT.

The chain is built from TRBV11-3 and TRBJ2-2; no clear D gene. The CDR3 contains 14 residues. V lost 5 bases, J lost 3 bases, and 10 bases lay in between. From germline, CDR1 is SGHNT and CDR2 YENEEA. Here the CDR3 DNA reads TGTGCCAGCAGCCTCTTTGGGGACACCGGGGAGCTGTTTTTT. This codes for CASSLFGDTGELFF.

This chain uses TRBV6-6 with TRBJ2-7, with D unclear. V was shortened by 6 bases and J by 1 base, with 7 bases between the two germline ends. The germline gives CDR1 MNHNY, CDR2 SVGAGI (reference sequence). The CDR3 consists of 12 residues. The CDR3 nucleotides are TGTGCCAGCAGCCCCCTTTCCTACGAGCAGTACTTC. Amino acids: CASSPLSYEQYF.

The chain employs TRBV9 and TRBJ2-3; 9 positions match TRBD2. Germline V gene lookup returns CDR1 SGDLS and CDR2 YYNGEE. The CDR3 is 18 amino acids. Trimming removed 4 bases from V and 1 base from J; junction bases left unmatched: 13. CDR3 amino acids: CASSPRGSGGGGTDTQYF. CDR3 DNA sequence: TGTGCCAGCAGCCCCCGGGGCTCGGGCGGGGGGGGCACAGATACGCAGTATTTT.

This chain joins TRBV5-4 and TRBJ2-1; TRBD2 might be the D (6 bases). Germline values: CDR1 SGHNT, CDR2 YYREEE (reference sequence). This CDR3 has 15 residues. V was pared by 1 base and J by 11 bases, with 19 bases between. This CDR3 reads CASSLRELAAKKQFF. The CDR3 DNA follows: TGTGCCAGCAGCTTGCGGGAACTAGCCGCCAAGAAGCAGTTCTTC.

This chain uses TRBV12-3 or TRBV12-4 with TRBJ1-2, with a possible D match to TRBD1 (6 bases). V gave up 4 bases and J gave up 13 bases, with 13 bases separating them. CDR3 length: 11 residues. The DNA of the CDR3 is TGTGCCAGCAGTTCCAACAGGGTTTGCACCTTC. It translates to CASSSNRVCTF.

The chain has TRBV7-2 and TRBJ2-7; D is uncertain. The V end was cut by 4 bases, the J end by 6 bases, with 16 bases between. CDR3 length: 14 residues. The V gene's germline CDR1 is SGHTA and CDR2 FQGNSA. This chain's CDR3 is CASSSTGASPEQYF. CDR3 sequence (DNA): TGTGCCAGCAGCTCAACCGGCGCTTCCCCCGAGCAGTACTTC.

The CDR3 DNA follows: TGTGCCAGCAGCTTAGCGGGCTCAACGGGCACCGGGGAGCTGTTTTTT. Encoded protein: CASSLAGSTGTGELFF. The chain employs TRBV11-3 and TRBJ2-2; D call uncertain. V lost 1 base to trimming and J lost 4 bases, with 13 bases between them. Germline-derived CDR1 and CDR2 are SGHNT and YENEEA. The CDR3 spans 16 residues.

The J gene is TRBJ1-1, the V gene TRBV5-1, with TRBD1 identical over 9 bases. With 2 bases clipped from V and 5 bases from J, the junction kept 4 bases outside the gene matches. CDR3 length: 14 amino acids. Germline V lookup: CDR1 SGHRS, CDR2 YFSETQ. The CDR3 here is CASSLQGARTEAFF. The CDR3 coding sequence is TGCGCCAGCAGCTTACAGGGGGCGAGAACTGAAGCTTTCTTT.

V gene TRBV24-1 combines with J gene TRBJ2-3, with D tentatively TRBD2 (5 bases). V lost 1 base, J lost 0 bases, and 7 bases lay in between. The CDR3 consists of 15 residues. Germline V gene lookup returns CDR1 KGHDR and CDR2 SFDVKD. For the CDR3, the DNA is TGTGCCACCAGTGATTTAGCGGACAGCACAGATACGCAGTATTTT. As protein: CATSDLADSTDTQYF.

V is TRBV6-6 and J is TRBJ1-1, with a weak D call TRBD1 (6 bases). Germline assignment: CDR1 MNHNY and CDR2 SVGAGI (reference sequence). V lost 8 bases and J lost 4, with 11 bases in between. This CDR3 has 12 residues. CDR3 region: CASRGGVTEAFF. CDR3 nucleotides: TGTGCCAGCCGTGGGGGCGTCACTGAAGCTTTCTTT.

This chain links TRBV19 with TRBJ2-5; D gene unclear. Trimming removed 7 bases from V and 5 bases from J, with 8 bases in between. This CDR3 has 11 residues. The germline V gene has CDR1 LNHDA and CDR2 SQIVND (reference sequence). CDR3 sequence (DNA): TGTGCCAGTATGATGGGCGAGACCCAGTACTTC. It codes for CASMMGETQYF.

This chain connects TRBV10-3 to TRBJ2-2; D may be TRBD1 or TRBD2 (5 bases each). The CDR3 length is 19 residues. The V end was cut by 0 bases, the J end by 5 bases, with 22 bases between. Germline-derived CDR1 and CDR2 are ENHRY and SYGVKD. The DNA of the CDR3 is TGTGCCATCAGTGAGTCGGTCCAGGGAAGGGACCTTGGGACCGGGGAGCTGTTTTTT. Amino acids: CAISESVQGRDLGTGELFF.

The chain employs TRBV29-1 and TRBJ1-1; the D gene is possibly TRBD1 (6 bases). Germline V CDR1 and CDR2: SQVTM, ANQGSEA. CDR3 length: 13 residues. With 2 bases removed from V and 10 bases from J, the gap between germline ends came to 17 bases. The CDR3 sequence: CSVEHSQGGAAFF. For the CDR3, the DNA is TGCAGCGTTGAACACTCACAGGGTGGAGCAGCTTTCTTT. The full variable domain, completed using reference TRBV29-1 and TRBJ1-1, is SAVISQKPSRDICQRGTSLTIQCQVDSQVTMMFWYRQQPGQSLTLIATANQGSEATYESGFVIDKFPISRPNLTFSTLTVSNMSPEDSSIYLCSVEHSQGGAAFFGQGTRLTVV.

The table lists this clone with a count of one. The genes are TRBV24-1 and TRBJ2-2; D is unclear. Germline assignment: CDR1 KGHDR and CDR2 SFDVKD. This CDR3 has 15 residues. V was cut by 3 bases and J by 4 bases, with 11 bases left in between. CDR3 region: CATSDPRTATGELFF. Here the CDR3 DNA reads TGTGCCACCAGTGATCCCCGAACCGCCACCGGGGAGCTGTTTTTT.

J is TRBJ2-6 and V is TRBV5-1; D remains ambiguous. Germline assignment: CDR1 SGHRS and CDR2 YFSETQ. V was shortened by 9 bases and J by 0 bases, with 10 bases between the two germline ends. The CDR3 length is 14 residues. CDR3 protein: CATRGVSGANVLTF. CDR3 sequence (DNA): TGCGCCACCAGAGGCGTCTCTGGGGCCAACGTCCTGACTTTC. Combining the CDR3 with reference TRBV5-1 and TRBJ2-6 gives the whole variable domain KAGVTQTPRYLIKTRGQQVTLSCSPISGHRSVSWYQQTPGQGLQFLFEYFSETQRNKGNFPGRFSGRQFSNSRSEMNVSTLELGDSALYLCATRGVSGANVLTFGAGSRLTVL.

CDR3 region: CASSPPAVATDTQYF. In DNA form, the CDR3 reads TGTGCCAGCAGCCCGCCGGCTGTTGCCACAGATACGCAGTATTTT. This chain connects TRBV13 to TRBJ2-3; D ambiguous. The CDR3 contains 15 residues. CDR1 and CDR2 from the germline V gene are PRHDT and FYEKMQ (reference sequence). V lost 5 bases, J lost 2 bases, and 14 bases lay in between. The complete variable domain, with remaining parts taken from reference TRBV13 and TRBJ2-3, reads AAGVIQSPRHLIKEKRETATLKCYPIPRHDTVYWYQQGPGQDPQFLISFYEKMQSDKGSIPDRFSAQQFSDYHSELNMSSLELGDSALYFCASSPPAVATDTQYFGPGTRLTVL.

This clone is a singleton in its sample. V usage is TRBV19 and J usage is TRBJ2-1, with 10 nucleotides matching TRBD2. CDR3 length equals 15 residues. Germline V lookup: CDR1 LNHDA, CDR2 SQIVND (reference sequence). With V trimmed by 7 bases and J by 7 bases, 10 bases remained unmatched. CDR3 coding DNA: TGTGCCAGTACTCTAAGCGGGAGGGCCTTTAATGAGCAGTTCTTC. Protein product: CASTLSGRAFNEQFF.